Listed below are T cell receptor beta chains from one sample, sequenced in a study of blood T cell repertoires in COVID-19. Sequencing used immunoSEQ multiplex PCR; TCRdb keeps in-frame clones, though not all of them. The sample has about 59,000 clones, roughly 84% seen once. Sequences were obtained from peripheral blood. The receptors stem from a man older than 75 in a cohort sampled during active COVID-19. Both conserved end residues are part of each CDR3. D genes are given only for firm matches. Where a row states a size, it is once, few, many or the class of an expanded clone; other rows omit it.

j_gene: TRBJ1-3; len: 15; d_gene: TRBD1; abundance: -; v_gene: TRBV9; CDR3nt: TGTGCCAGCAGCGGACAGGGGTTCTCTGGAAACACCATATATTTT; CDR3aa: CASSGQGFSGNTIYF
j_gene: TRBJ2-3; len: 17; d_gene: TRBD1; abundance: -; v_gene: TRBV9; CDR3nt: TGTGCCAGCAGCGCGGGACAGGGGGTCGCCCTGAGTGATACGCAGTATTTT; CDR3aa: CASSAGQGVALSDTQYF
j_gene: TRBJ1-2; len: 12; d_gene: -; abundance: -; v_gene: TRBV12-3/TRBV12-4; CDR3nt: TGTGCCAGCAGCCAGGTCCGGGGTGGCTACACCTTC; CDR3aa: CASSQVRGGYTF
j_gene: TRBJ1-1; len: 13; d_gene: TRBD1; abundance: once; v_gene: TRBV12-3/TRBV12-4; CDR3nt: TGTGCCAGCAGGGTGACAGGGCCCACTGAAGCTTTCTTT; CDR3aa: CASRVTGPTEAFF
j_gene: TRBJ2-1; len: 17; d_gene: TRBD2; abundance: -; v_gene: TRBV6-2/TRBV6-3; CDR3nt: TGTGCCAGCAGTTACCACGTAGCGGGGGGGTCCTACAATGAGCAGTTCTTC; CDR3aa: CASSYHVAGGSYNEQFF
j_gene: TRBJ2-3; len: 13; d_gene: TRBD2; abundance: -; v_gene: TRBV30; CDR3nt: TGTGCCTGGAGCGGACTAGCGGCAGATACGCAGTATTTT; CDR3aa: CAWSGLAADTQYF
j_gene: TRBJ2-1; len: 14; d_gene: -; abundance: -; v_gene: TRBV6-5; CDR3nt: TGTGCCAGCAGGGGCAGCAGGGTAGCCAATGAGCAGTTCTTC; CDR3aa: CASRGSRVANEQFF
j_gene: TRBJ2-1; len: 16; d_gene: TRBD2; abundance: -; v_gene: TRBV9; CDR3nt: TGTGCCAGCAGCGTAGTTGGAGCGGGGGGGAACAATGAGCAGTTCTTC; CDR3aa: CASSVVGAGGNNEQFF
j_gene: TRBJ1-1; len: 17; d_gene: TRBD1; abundance: -; v_gene: TRBV29-1; CDR3nt: TGCAGCGTTGTACCCAGGGACAGGGGGCTGGTTTACACTGAAGCTTTCTTT; CDR3aa: CSVVPRDRGLVYTEAFF
j_gene: TRBJ1-1; len: 13; d_gene: TRBD1; abundance: -; v_gene: TRBV7-8; CDR3nt: TGTGCCAGCAGCGCAGGGGGGAACACTGAAGCTTTCTTT; CDR3aa: CASSAGGNTEAFF
j_gene: TRBJ1-6; len: 14; d_gene: -; abundance: -; v_gene: TRBV19; CDR3nt: TGTGCCAGTACCGACGCAGGGTCTGGTTCACCCCTCCACTTT; CDR3aa: CASTDAGSGSPLHF
j_gene: TRBJ1-6; len: 17; d_gene: -; abundance: -; v_gene: TRBV21-1; CDR3nt: TGTGCCAGCAGCAACCCGGGGGGGAGGGTTTATAATTCACCCCTCCACTTT; CDR3aa: CASSNPGGRVYNSPLHF
j_gene: TRBJ2-7; len: 11; d_gene: -; abundance: few; v_gene: TRBV6-5; CDR3nt: TGTGCCAGCAGGCAGGGGCGAGAGCAGTACTTC; CDR3aa: CASRQGREQYF
j_gene: TRBJ1-4; len: 15; d_gene: -; abundance: -; v_gene: TRBV6-5; CDR3nt: TGTGCCAGCAGTTACTCGGGCAACAGGGATGAAAAACTGTTTTTT; CDR3aa: CASSYSGNRDEKLFF
j_gene: TRBJ1-1; len: 14; d_gene: TRBD1; abundance: -; v_gene: TRBV27; CDR3nt: TGTGCCAGCAGTCGTTGGACAGGGTGGACTGAAGCTTTCTTT; CDR3aa: CASSRWTGWTEAFF
j_gene: TRBJ1-1; len: 13; d_gene: -; abundance: -; v_gene: TRBV30; CDR3nt: TGTGCCTGGAAGTCGCAGTCGAACACTGAAGCTTTCTTT; CDR3aa: CAWKSQSNTEAFF
j_gene: TRBJ1-1; len: 14; d_gene: -; abundance: -; v_gene: TRBV5-1; CDR3nt: TGCGCCAGCAGCTTGGAGGAAGGGAGCACTGAAGCTTTCTTT; CDR3aa: CASSLEEGSTEAFF
j_gene: TRBJ2-7; len: 13; d_gene: -; abundance: -; v_gene: TRBV6-1; CDR3nt: TGTGCCAGCAGTGAGAGGGCAGAACATGAGCAGTACTTC; CDR3aa: CASSERAEHEQYF
j_gene: TRBJ2-3; len: 17; d_gene: TRBD1; abundance: -; v_gene: TRBV10-3; CDR3nt: TGTGCCATCAGAGCCGGGACAGGGAAGGAAAGCACAGATACGCAGTATTTT; CDR3aa: CAIRAGTGKESTDTQYF
j_gene: TRBJ2-5; len: 15; d_gene: TRBD1; abundance: -; v_gene: TRBV7-3; CDR3nt: TGTGCCAGCAGCCTGGGACAGGGTCGGATGGAGACCCAGTACTTC; CDR3aa: CASSLGQGRMETQYF